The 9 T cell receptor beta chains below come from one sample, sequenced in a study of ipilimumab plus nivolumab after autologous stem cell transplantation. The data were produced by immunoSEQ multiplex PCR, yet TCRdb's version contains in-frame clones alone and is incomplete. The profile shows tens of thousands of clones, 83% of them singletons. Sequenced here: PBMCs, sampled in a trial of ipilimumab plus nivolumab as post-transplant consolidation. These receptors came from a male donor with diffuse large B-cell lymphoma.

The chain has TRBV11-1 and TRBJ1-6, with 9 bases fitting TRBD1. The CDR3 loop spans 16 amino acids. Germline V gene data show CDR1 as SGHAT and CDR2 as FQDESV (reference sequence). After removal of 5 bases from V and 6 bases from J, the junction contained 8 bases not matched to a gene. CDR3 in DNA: TGTGCCAGCAGCCGAACAGGGGGCAGGAGTAATTCACCCCTCCACTTT. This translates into CASSRTGGRSNSPLHF.

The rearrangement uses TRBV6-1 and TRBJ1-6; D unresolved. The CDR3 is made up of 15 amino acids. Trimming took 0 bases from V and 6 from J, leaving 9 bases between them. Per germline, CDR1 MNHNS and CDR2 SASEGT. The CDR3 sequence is CASSEASTANSPLHF. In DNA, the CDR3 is TGTGCCAGCAGTGAAGCGTCCACAGCTAATTCACCCCTCCACTTT.

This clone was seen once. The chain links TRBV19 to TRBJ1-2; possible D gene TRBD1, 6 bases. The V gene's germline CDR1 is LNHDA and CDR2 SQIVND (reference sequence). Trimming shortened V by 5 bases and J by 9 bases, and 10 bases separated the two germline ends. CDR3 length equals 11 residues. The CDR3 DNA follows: TGTGCCAGTAGTTATGGGGGCCGCTACACCTTC. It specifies CASSYGGRYTF.

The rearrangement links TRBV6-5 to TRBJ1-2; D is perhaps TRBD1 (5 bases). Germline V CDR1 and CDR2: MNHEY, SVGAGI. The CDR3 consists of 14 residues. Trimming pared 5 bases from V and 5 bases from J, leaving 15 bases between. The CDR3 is CASSRDWARYGYTF. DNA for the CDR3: TGTGCCAGCAGTCGGGACTGGGCTAGATATGGCTACACCTTC.

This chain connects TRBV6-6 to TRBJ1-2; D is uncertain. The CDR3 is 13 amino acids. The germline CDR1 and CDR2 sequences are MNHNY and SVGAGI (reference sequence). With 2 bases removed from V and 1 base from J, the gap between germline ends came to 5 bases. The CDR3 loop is CASSYDDNYGYTF. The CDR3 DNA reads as TGTGCCAGCAGTTACGACGATAACTATGGCTACACCTTC.

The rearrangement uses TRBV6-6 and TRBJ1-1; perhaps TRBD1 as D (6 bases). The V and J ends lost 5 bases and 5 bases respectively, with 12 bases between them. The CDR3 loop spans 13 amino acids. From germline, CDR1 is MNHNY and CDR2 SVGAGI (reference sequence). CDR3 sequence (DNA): TGTGCCAGCAGTAAACCAGGGGTAACTGAAGCTTTCTTT. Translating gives CASSKPGVTEAFF.

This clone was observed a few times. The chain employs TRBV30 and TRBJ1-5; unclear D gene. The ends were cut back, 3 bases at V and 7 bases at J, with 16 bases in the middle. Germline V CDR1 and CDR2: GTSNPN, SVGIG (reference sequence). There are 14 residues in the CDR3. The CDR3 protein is CAWSHDVVEQPQHF. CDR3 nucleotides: TGTGCCTGGAGCCATGATGTGGTCGAGCAGCCCCAGCATTTT.

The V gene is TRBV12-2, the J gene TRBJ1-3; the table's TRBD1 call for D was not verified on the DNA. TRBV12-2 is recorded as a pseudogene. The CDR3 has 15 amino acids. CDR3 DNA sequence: TGTGCAAGCCCCAGGGGGAATTTCGCCGGAAACACCATATATTTT. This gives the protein CASPRGNFAGNTIYF.

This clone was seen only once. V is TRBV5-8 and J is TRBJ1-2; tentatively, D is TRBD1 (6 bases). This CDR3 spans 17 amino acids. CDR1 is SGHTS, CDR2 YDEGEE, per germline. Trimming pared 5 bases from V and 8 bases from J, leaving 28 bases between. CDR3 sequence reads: CASSFRDMYLLGDGYTF. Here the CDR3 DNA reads TGTGCCAGCAGTTTCCGGGACATGTACCTGTTAGGCGACGGCTACACCTTC.